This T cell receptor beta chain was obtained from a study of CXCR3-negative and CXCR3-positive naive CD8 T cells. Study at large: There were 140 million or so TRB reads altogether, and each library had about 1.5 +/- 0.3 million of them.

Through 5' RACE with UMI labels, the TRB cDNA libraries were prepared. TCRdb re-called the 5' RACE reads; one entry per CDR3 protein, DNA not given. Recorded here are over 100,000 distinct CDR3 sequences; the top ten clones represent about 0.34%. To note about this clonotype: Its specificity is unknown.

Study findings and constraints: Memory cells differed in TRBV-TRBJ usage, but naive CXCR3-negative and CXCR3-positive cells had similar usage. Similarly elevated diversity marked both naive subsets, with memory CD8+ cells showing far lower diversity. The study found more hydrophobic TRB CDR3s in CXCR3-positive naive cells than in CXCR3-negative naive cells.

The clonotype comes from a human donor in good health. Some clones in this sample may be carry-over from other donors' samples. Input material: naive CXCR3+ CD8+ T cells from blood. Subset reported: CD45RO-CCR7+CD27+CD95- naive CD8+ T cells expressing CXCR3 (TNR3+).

This chain's CDR3 is CASSLGIGTQYF. V usage is TRBV7-2 and J usage is TRBJ2-5. The CDR3 totals 12 residues. Germline values: CDR1 SGHTA, CDR2 FQGNSA.